This TCR beta chain was sequenced in a study of human T cells and chemical hapten exposure. Study overall: Small volume differences among pooled libraries mainly caused per-sample TCR yield variation. General study findings and limits: DPC sensitization produced no change in TCRs with frequency above 1 in 1000.

As processed by the authors: Across samples, TCR counts had a median of around 100,000 and ranged from roughly 23,224 to 690,600. TCRdb processed the RACE reads anew with MiXCR; each CDR3 protein has one entry. The V and J calls were determined by TCRdb, not by the authors. The data show roughly 100,000 distinct CDR3 sequences, over 8% seen once. Sample time point: healthy volunteer bleed at 2 weeks. It was from unfractionated whole blood that total RNA was extracted. This clonotype was seen many times. What it binds is not known. V was clipped by 3 bases and J by 2 bases; unmatched bases: 5. CDR1 and CDR2 (germline): DFQATT, SNEGSKA (reference sequence). This CDR3 has 15 residues.

The sample was whole blood. The receptor was isolated from a female donor in good health. Some clones in this sample may be carry-over from other donors' samples. The chain carries TRBV20-1 and TRBJ2-7; 12 bases are a match to TRBD1. DNA of the CDR3: TGCAGTGCTAGGGAGGGACAGGGGGCAGCCTACGAGCAGTACTTC. It codes for CSAREGQGAAYEQYF.